The 12 T cell receptor beta chains given below trace back to one sample, sequenced in a study of OX40 agonist ivuxolimab in advanced cancers. Some clones are missing from TCRdb's copy, which holds only in-frame ones; the method was immunoSEQ multiplex PCR. The repertoire has roughly 60,000 clones, less than 95% of them found once; the top ten carry about 14%. The specimen was CD4+ or CD8+ T cells sorted from blood, collected in a trial of the OX40 agonist ivuxolimab. These receptors were obtained from an adult with an advanced solid tumor such as melanoma, head and neck, liver or kidney cancer.

The chain employs TRBV18 and TRBJ2-7, with TRBD2 identical over 9 bases. CDR3 length: 18 residues. Trimming removed 1 base from V and 2 bases from J; junction bases left unmatched: 12. Germline assignment: CDR1 KGHSH and CDR2 LQKENI. CDR3: CASSPRAPSGIKAYEQYF. The CDR3 DNA sequence: TGTGCCAGCTCACCACGTGCGCCTAGCGGGATAAAGGCCTACGAGCAGTACTTC.

The rearrangement joins TRBV5-6 to TRBJ2-3; 7 bases fit TRBD1. CDR1 and CDR2 from the germline V gene are SGHDT and YYEEEE. This CDR3 has 15 residues. The V gene end was trimmed by 1 base and the J gene end by 2 bases; junction bases not matched to a gene: 4. The CDR3 DNA follows: TGTGCCAGCAGCTTGAACAGGGGAGTCACAGATACGCAGTATTTT. Amino acids: CASSLNRGVTDTQYF.

The rearrangement links TRBV19 to TRBJ2-7; D may be TRBD2 (6 bases). There are 15 residues in the CDR3. Trimming shortened V by 6 bases and J by 0 bases, and 15 bases separated the two germline ends. Germline lookup yields CDR1 LNHDA and CDR2 SQIVND (reference sequence). The CDR3 DNA follows: TGTGCCAGTAGGGAAAGCGGGTTACCCTCCTACGAGCAGTACTTC. This encodes CASRESGLPSYEQYF.

V and J are TRBV11-3 and TRBJ2-1; D call uncertain. The CDR3 runs to 12 residues. V lost 5 bases and J lost 9, with 11 bases in between. Germline CDR1 SGHNT, CDR2 YENEEA. The DNA of the CDR3 is TGTGCCAGCAGCCCCGCCCCGGGTGAGCAGTTCTTC. This gives the protein CASSPAPGEQFF.

DNA for the CDR3: TGCGCCAGCAGCCAAGCTCAGGGCTACGAGCAGTACTTC. Residues: CASSQAQGYEQYF. V and J are TRBV4-3 and TRBJ2-7; weak D call: TRBD1 (5 bases). This CDR3 contains 13 residues. Per the germline V gene, CDR1 is LGHNA and CDR2 is YSLEER. V gave up 1 base and J gave up 3 bases, with 7 bases separating them.

The chain is built from TRBV29-1 and TRBJ2-5; D is unresolved. The CDR3 has 11 residues. Germline CDR1 SQVTM, CDR2 ANQGSEA. V was clipped by 4 bases and J by 3 bases, with 6 bases between them. CDR3 residues: CSVVGEETQYF. The CDR3 DNA sequence: TGCAGCGTTGTTGGGGAAGAGACCCAGTACTTC.

The V and J genes are TRBV18 and TRBJ2-5; 7 bases match TRBD1. Germline CDR1 reads KGHSH; CDR2 reads LQKENI. The CDR3 is made up of 14 amino acids. Unmatched junction bases numbered 10, after V lost 3 bases and J lost 9 bases. CDR3 coding DNA: TGTGCCAGCTCACCCCGGGACAGTGATTTGTCCCAGTACTTC. Its translation: CASSPRDSDLSQYF.

The CDR3 loop reads CASREDRAKNIQYF. Here the CDR3 DNA reads TGTGCCAGCAGAGAAGACAGAGCCAAAAACATTCAGTACTTC. The chain recombines TRBV5-4 with TRBJ2-4, with D possibly TRBD1 on 5 matching bases. V was shortened by 5 bases and J by 0 bases, with 9 bases between the two germline ends. Germline V gene data show CDR1 as SGHNT and CDR2 as YYREEE (reference sequence). The CDR3 totals 14 residues.

This clone has a single count. The DNA of the CDR3 is TGTGCCAGCAGTTTAAGGCCGGTCGGTGTCGGACAGAGGAAAAACGAGCAGTACTTC. The encoded protein is CASSLRPVGVGQRKNEQYF. The chain employs TRBV27 and TRBJ2-5, with a weak D call TRBD1 (6 bases). The J call could be wrong; TRBJ2-7 is a better fit for the DNA end. CDR3 length: 19 amino acids. CDR1 MNHEY and CDR2 SMNVEV come from the germline V gene (reference sequence).

The chain recombines TRBV6-5 with TRBJ2-7, with 8 bases matching TRBD1. The J segment lost 3 bases and the V segment lost 7 bases, leaving 11 bases of the junction unmatched. Germline-derived CDR1 and CDR2 are MNHEY and SVGAGI. The CDR3 has 15 amino acids. The CDR3 here is CASTKQRTGNYEQYF. CDR3 sequence (DNA): TGTGCCAGCACCAAACAGAGGACAGGGAACTACGAGCAGTACTTC.

This chain uses TRBV7-2 with TRBJ1-2; D gene unclear. V lost 5 bases to trimming and J lost 8 bases, with 15 bases between them. The V gene's germline CDR1 is SGHTA and CDR2 FQGNSA. The CDR3 totals 13 residues. CDR3 nucleotide sequence: TGTGCCAGCAGCGCCCGGGCCCCCCTGGGCTACACCTTC. Protein sequence: CASSARAPLGYTF. The entire variable domain, with the rest obtained from reference TRBV7-2 and TRBJ1-2, is as follows: GAGVSQSPSNKVTEKGKDVELRCDPISGHTALYWYRQSLGQGLEFLIYFQGNSAPDKSGLPSDRFSAERTGGSVSTLTIQRTQQEDSAVYLCASSARAPLGYTFGSGTRLTVV.

The chain has TRBV7-8 and TRBJ2-3; the match to TRBD2 covers 8 bases. J gave up 4 bases and V 3 bases, and 12 bases lay outside the gene matches. CDR1 SGHVS and CDR2 FQNEAQ come from the germline V gene. The CDR3 runs to 17 residues. This chain's CDR3 is CASSFRYSGTGADTQYF. Here the CDR3 DNA reads TGTGCCAGCAGCTTTAGATATAGCGGGACTGGAGCAGATACGCAGTATTTT.